Listed below are T cell receptor beta chains from one sample, sequenced in a study of regulatory T cells in long-lasting Graves disease. TCRdb fed the multiplex PCR reads into MiXCR, producing one record per CDR3 protein. The data show 700,000 or so distinct CDR3 sequences, about 32% seen once. The specimen was peripheral blood mononuclear cells (PBMCs), collected when the disease was refractory, from a patient treated with antithyroid drugs. These receptors originate from a female donor with Graves disease. The CDR3 runs from the conserved cysteine through the conserved F or W. Fields, in order: clone size, V gene, CDR3 protein. The size field is filled for only some rows; it gives once, few, many or a size class.

>NA|TRBV7-2
CASSFPGGWGTEAFF
>NA|TRBV20-1
CSARVFRGKGSNQPQHF
>few|TRBV12-3/TRBV12-4
CASSLSGHTAGELFF
>NA|TRBV20-1
CSARDWGRGNQPQHF
>many|TRBV2
CASSSDRIGNTIYF
>many|TRBV10-3
CAISGSAQNTEAFF
>NA|TRBV9
CASSRGGSEQETQYF
>NA|TRBV9
CASSPIDPGTGELFF
>few|TRBV6-2/TRBV6-3
CASPTTGKNTEAFF
>NA|TRBV19
CASRIEGGGYQPQHF
>NA|TRBV29-1
CSAARDRGDEQYF
>NA|TRBV11-2
CVSSLYVGEAFF
>few|TRBV7-2
CASSLGGGAGEKLFF
>few|TRBV2
CASSPFGGNQPQHF
>many|TRBV7-7
CASSLEANHKAQYF
>many|TRBV12-3/TRBV12-4
CASREGRISSYEQYF
>NA|TRBV30
CAWSMGLQNIQYF
>NA|TRBV20-1
CSASGAGRKANQPQHF
>many|TRBV12-3/TRBV12-4
CASMSIMTEGSNQPQHF
>NA|TRBV19
CAVARDYNEQFF
>few|TRBV28
CASQEYNNSPLHF
>few|TRBV10-3
CATGNLGASGYTF
>NA|TRBV7-2
CASSLTTVEAFF
>few|TRBV20-1
CSARTSGESKYEQYF
>NA|TRBV6-1
CASSNRDGGISPLHF
>NA|TRBV12-3/TRBV12-4
CASSARATGLASYEQYF
>many|TRBV12-3/TRBV12-4
CASSVTGAPNTEAFF
>few|TRBV3-1
CASSQDPFQGRYEQYF
>NA|TRBV5-1
CASSTRTGTPTGSGYTF
>NA|TRBV30
CAWMKRTNTEAFF
>many|TRBV28
CASSLSGPKNTEAFF
>NA|TRBV11-1
CASSPGQLETQYF
>NA|TRBV6-1
CASSERGENTEAFF
>few|TRBV25-1
CASSADGYGYTF
>NA|TRBV5-6
CASSAISLLYNEKLFF
>NA|TRBV19
CASSTWENTEAFF
>NA|TRBV5-6
CASSSPMSMNTEAFF
>NA|TRBV27
CASSQTRGLGYTF
>few|TRBV2
CASSEETGTGNTIYF
>few|TRBV19
CASSPRHEDQPQHF
>many|TRBV12-3/TRBV12-4
CASRPGPPSYNSPLHF
>few|TRBV12-3/TRBV12-4
CASKGRGPYTGELFF
>many|TRBV27
CASSLGTGYGNTEAFF
>many|TRBV12-3/TRBV12-4
CASSWTGINSPLHF
>NA|TRBV7-9
CASSLISPGQGKDGYTF
>NA|TRBV20-1
CSARTGTAYGGYTF
>NA|TRBV13
CASSLEAATPGEQYF